This TCR beta chain was profiled in a study of T cell responses to AZD1222 COVID-19 vaccine. Study information: Pooled in the analysis were second doses at about 4 or about 12 weeks.

Sequenced by immunoSEQ multiplex PCR; TCRdb stores in-frame clones only, minus some. The sample includes some 100,000 clones, more than 85% of them seen just once. Comments on this clone: Its antigen is not identified.

CDR1 MGHRA and CDR2 YSYEKL come from the germline V gene. V was pared by 2 bases and J by 7 bases, with 7 bases of the junction left unmatched. CDR3 size: 15 residues. General observations from the study: Two AZD1222 administrations were followed by greater Spike-specific TCR breadth and depth. No day 14 peak samples; only post-peak repertoires were characterized. Clonal diversity may have been underestimated, and the donors were mostly white British, with more females than males.

The TCR was taken from an adult in good health. The chain links TRBV4-1 to TRBJ2-1, with 8 bases matching TRBD2. This specimen was peripheral blood, taken on day 0 of AZD1222 vaccination. The CDR3 sequence is CASSQLSGGQNEQFF. CDR3 DNA sequence: TGCGCCAGCAGCCAATTGAGCGGGGGCCAGAATGAGCAGTTCTTC.